Listed below are T cell receptor beta chains from one sample, sequenced in a study of blood T cells in healthy people across ages. TCRdb re-called the 5' RACE reads with MiXCR, one entry per CDR3 protein. The sample has around 900,000 distinct CDR3 sequences, less than 35% seen once. Specimen: blood. All receptors come from a woman over 75 in good health. The CDR3 runs from the conserved cysteine through the conserved F or W. Clone size, where shown, is once, few, many, or a class for clones that have expanded.

J gene: TRBJ2-7
V gene: TRBV7-9
CDR3 length: 13
clone size: many
CDR3 protein: CASSPSGQSKQYF

J gene: TRBJ2-6
V gene: TRBV5-1
CDR3 length: 18
clone size: few
CDR3 protein: CASSLGHQGVSGANVLTF

J gene: TRBJ2-1
V gene: TRBV27
CDR3 length: 16
clone size: -
CDR3 protein: CASSQVAGGPYNEQFF

J gene: TRBJ1-2
V gene: TRBV4-3
CDR3 length: 17
clone size: many
CDR3 protein: CASSQDFLQGGFYGYTF

J gene: TRBJ2-7
V gene: TRBV5-4
CDR3 length: 18
clone size: -
CDR3 protein: CANSSIRLGQPSSYEQYF

J gene: TRBJ1-1
V gene: TRBV6-6
CDR3 length: 13
clone size: many
CDR3 protein: CASSYSLGTEAFF

J gene: TRBJ2-3
V gene: TRBV6-1
CDR3 length: 14
clone size: few
CDR3 protein: CASRKGLNSDTQYF

J gene: TRBJ1-2
V gene: TRBV7-2
CDR3 length: 12
clone size: many
CDR3 protein: CASSARNYGYTF

J gene: TRBJ2-1
V gene: TRBV19
CDR3 length: 16
clone size: -
CDR3 protein: CASSVLPGGSYNEQFF

J gene: TRBJ2-5
V gene: TRBV11-2
CDR3 length: 14
clone size: few
CDR3 protein: CASRKETGRETQYF

J gene: TRBJ1-6
V gene: TRBV2
CDR3 length: 14
clone size: -
CDR3 protein: CASSELPGDGPLHF

J gene: TRBJ1-5
V gene: TRBV6-5
CDR3 length: 16
clone size: -
CDR3 protein: CASSPNGAGGYQPQHF